Following are 28 T cell receptor beta chains from one sample sequenced in a study of blood T cell repertoires in COVID-19 (dated by TCRdb to the early 2020s). Library creation used the immunoSEQ multiplex PCR assay. TCRdb took this table from immuneACCESS and kept in-frame rearrangements with V and J called. Such tables lack part of the clones; where checked against another copy, unresolved V genes explain under half of the gap, and the rest is unexplained. Within this sample are roughly 200,000 clones, with around 87% of them counted one time only. Less than 3.5% of the sample rests with the top ten. The sequenced sample was peripheral blood. The origin of the receptors is a man aged 40-49 years with active or convalescent COVID-19.

This sequence joins TRBV6-2 or TRBV6-3 and TRBJ2-4; no clear D gene. Between the trimmed V and J ends, which lost 4 bases and 0 bases, there was a span of 13 bases. This CDR3 is 16 amino acids long. Germline V CDR1 and CDR2: MNHEY, SVGEGT. CDR3: CASSSLGWLAKNIQYF. The CDR3 bases are TGTGCCAGCAGTTCCTTGGGCTGGCTAGCCAAAAACATTCAGTACTTC.

The V and J genes are TRBV28 and TRBJ1-4; D gene ambiguous. The CDR3 loop spans 14 amino acids. V lost 3 bases, J lost 4 bases, and 9 bases lay in between. Germline V gene sequence: CDR1 MDHEN, CDR2 SYDVKM. CDR3 protein: CASSFSGLNEKLFF. The CDR3 DNA reads as TGTGCCAGCAGTTTCAGTGGGCTTAATGAAAAACTGTTTTTT.

The rearrangement joins TRBV30 to TRBJ2-5, with a weak D call TRBD1 (6 bases). V was shortened by 4 bases and J by 5 bases, with 17 bases between the two germline ends. This CDR3 is 14 amino acids long. The germline gives CDR1 GTSNPN, CDR2 SVGIG (reference sequence). DNA for the CDR3: TGTGCCTGGAAGCCTGTTGGGGGCATGGAGACCCAGTACTTC. Protein: CAWKPVGGMETQYF.

DNA of the CDR3: TGTGCCAGCAGTTTTGCCACAGGGCGAACAGATACGCAGTATTTT. Amino acids: CASSFATGRTDTQYF. The rearrangement joins TRBV27 to TRBJ2-3, with a weak D call TRBD1 (6 bases). Germline V gene data show CDR1 as MNHEY and CDR2 as SMNVEV (reference sequence). V was trimmed by 3 bases and J by 3 bases, leaving 13 bases between them. The CDR3 totals 15 residues.

The chain carries TRBV28 and TRBJ1-1; 7 nucleotides line up with TRBD1. The germline gives CDR1 MDHEN, CDR2 SYDVKM. The CDR3 covers 14 residues. The V and J ends lost 6 bases and 4 bases, in that order; junction bases with no gene match: 8. CDR3 DNA: TGTGCCAGCAGGCTCAGACAGGGCCGCACTGAAGCTTTCTTT. This encodes CASRLRQGRTEAFF.

V is TRBV5-1 and J is TRBJ2-1; D is undetermined. V was shortened by 5 bases and J by 0 bases, with 12 bases between the two germline ends. The CDR3 loop spans 15 amino acids. Germline CDR1 is SGHRS and CDR2 is YFSETQ. The DNA for the CDR3 is TGCGCCAGCAGTATCACCCCGAGCTCCTACAATGAGCAGTTCTTC. It yields the protein CASSITPSSYNEQFF.

This rearrangement joins TRBV5-6 to TRBJ1-5; no reliable D call. Germline V gene lookup returns CDR1 SGHDT and CDR2 YYEEEE. The CDR3 spans 13 residues. Trimming shortened V by 4 bases and J by 6 bases, and 11 bases separated the two germline ends. CDR3 protein: CASSPRLGQPQHF. The CDR3 nucleotides are TGTGCCAGCAGCCCCAGGTTGGGTCAGCCCCAGCATTTT.

This sequence joins TRBV12-5 and TRBJ2-1, with 12 positions matching TRBD2. Germline V gene lookup returns CDR1 LGHNT and CDR2 FRNRAP. V shed 2 bases and J 8 bases; nucleotides not matched to a gene: 10. The CDR3 length is 17 residues. CDR3 amino acids: CASGLRASGGAVDEQFF. CDR3 in DNA: TGTGCTAGTGGTTTGAGGGCTAGCGGGGGGGCCGTAGATGAGCAGTTCTTC.

In its sample, this clone was seen once. V and J are TRBV28 and TRBJ2-7; tentatively, D is TRBD2 (7 bases). The CDR3 totals 14 residues. In germline, CDR1 is MDHEN, CDR2 SYDVKM. V shed 3 bases and J shed 2 bases, with 11 bases lying between them. The DNA of the CDR3 is TGTGCCAGCAGTTTTAGGGGGGGACCCTACGAGCAGTACTTC. It encodes CASSFRGGPYEQYF.

The chain has TRBV12-3 or TRBV12-4 and TRBJ2-7; D may be TRBD2 (5 bases). There are 13 residues in the CDR3. Trimming pared 2 bases from V and 5 bases from J, leaving 10 bases between. CDR3 sequence (DNA): TGTGCCAGCAGTTTACTTCGGGGAGACGAGCAGTACTTC. Its protein product is CASSLLRGDEQYF.

The chain's CDR3 is CASSPGLAGFTDTQYF. CDR3 in DNA: TGTGCCAGTAGTCCCGGACTAGCGGGGTTCACAGATACGCAGTATTTT. This chain links TRBV19 with TRBJ2-3; 12 nucleotides agree with TRBD2. Germline V gene data show CDR1 as LNHDA and CDR2 as SQIVND (reference sequence). The CDR3 has 16 residues. J lost 2 bases, V lost 5 bases, and 5 bases had no gene match.

The rearrangement uses TRBV10-3 and TRBJ1-5, with TRBD1 matching 7 bases. V was pared by 4 bases and J by 3 bases, with 3 bases of the junction left unmatched. The V gene's germline CDR1 is ENHRY and CDR2 SYGVKD. The CDR3 contains 14 residues. Written as DNA, the CDR3 is TGTGCCATCAGTGGCGGGACAGACAATCAGCCCCAGCATTTT. Its protein product is CAISGGTDNQPQHF.

The chain combines TRBV9 with TRBJ1-2; no firm D call. CDR1 SGDLS and CDR2 YYNGEE come from the germline V gene. Between the trimmed V and J ends, which lost 0 bases and 5 bases, there was a span of 8 bases. The CDR3 covers 13 residues. As DNA, the CDR3 is TGTGCCAGCAGCGTAGGTTCGGGGTATGGCTACACCTTC. Translated, it gives CASSVGSGYGYTF.

The chain carries TRBV3-1 (or the pseudogene TRBV3-2) and TRBJ1-6, with TRBD1 matching 9 bases. This CDR3 has 19 amino acids. The V gene end was trimmed by 3 bases and the J gene end by 0 bases; junction bases not matched to a gene: 9. Germline values: CDR1 LGHDT, CDR2 YNNKEL (reference sequence). The CDR3 DNA reads TGTGCCAGCAGCCATTTGGACAGGGGATTAGGCTCCTATAATTCACCCCTCCACTTT. Translating gives CASSHLDRGLGSYNSPLHF.

The genes are TRBV29-1 and TRBJ2-5; D is possibly TRBD1 (6 bases). CDR3 length: 14 amino acids. Deletions cut 7 bases from V and 5 bases from J, with 20 bases between. Germline CDR1 reads SQVTM; CDR2 reads ANQGSEA. The CDR3 bases are TGCAGCGCCGAGACAGGTCTTGTCCAGGAGACCCAGTACTTC. Residues: CSAETGLVQETQYF.

The chain joins TRBV12-3 or TRBV12-4 to TRBJ1-5, with a tentative D call TRBD1 (6 bases). CDR3 length: 12 residues. V lost 7 bases, J lost 11 bases, and 15 bases lay in between. CDR3 nucleotides: TGTGCCAGCAACATGGTAGGGGGGGCCCAGCATTTT. Translating it yields CASNMVGGAQHF.

This chain connects TRBV2 to TRBJ2-7, with a tentative D call TRBD2 (6 bases). The CDR3 spans 14 residues. The V gene lost 6 bases and the J gene lost 2 bases, with 14 bases spanning the gap. In germline, CDR1 is SNHLY, CDR2 FYNNEI. The CDR3 sequence: CASSAGLPTYEQYF. CDR3 sequence (DNA): TGTGCCAGCAGCGCGGGACTCCCAACCTACGAGCAGTACTTC.

This clone was seen a few times. This chain links TRBV10-3 with TRBJ2-1; 9 bases line up with TRBD2. Germline trimming cut 10 bases from V and 4 bases from J; bases unmatched to any gene: 8. This CDR3 is 14 amino acids long. The V gene's germline CDR1 is ENHRY and CDR2 SYGVKD. CDR3 in DNA: TGTGCCACGATCGCGGGGGGGGAATACAATGAGCAGTTCTTC. This encodes CATIAGGEYNEQFF.

The chain employs TRBV18 and TRBJ2-1; possible D gene TRBD1, 5 bases. The CDR3 is made up of 15 amino acids. Germline V gene lookup returns CDR1 KGHSH and CDR2 LQKENI. V was cut by 4 bases and J by 0 bases, with 10 bases left in between. The CDR3 DNA follows: TGTGCCAGCTCACGAACCGACAGCTCCTACAATGAGCAGTTCTTC. Encoded protein: CASSRTDSSYNEQFF.

V gene TRBV5-1 combines with J gene TRBJ1-1, with TRBD1 matching over 8 bases. V gave up 3 bases and J gave up 5 bases; unmatched junction bases: 6. The CDR3 totals 14 residues. Germline CDR1 is SGHRS and CDR2 is YFSETQ. CDR3: CASSSEQGGTEAFF. DNA of the CDR3: TGCGCCAGCAGCTCGGAACAGGGGGGGACTGAAGCTTTCTTT.

The chain links TRBV11-2 to TRBJ2-7; 9 bases agree with TRBD2. With V trimmed by 3 bases and J by 3 bases, 6 bases remained unmatched. Germline V CDR1 and CDR2: SGHAT, FQNNGV. The CDR3 covers 15 residues. The CDR3 reads CASSFPASGVYEQYF. The CDR3, as DNA: TGTGCCAGCAGCTTTCCGGCTAGCGGGGTCTACGAGCAGTACTTC.

This chain links TRBV4-2 with TRBJ1-2; tentative D call: TRBD1 (6 bases). Per the germline V gene, CDR1 is LGHNA and CDR2 is YNFKEQ. This CDR3 is built from 15 residues. Trimming left V 0 bases short and J 2 bases short, with 10 bases between. The CDR3 is CASSQERTENYGYTF. The CDR3 DNA reads TGTGCCAGCAGCCAAGAGAGGACAGAAAACTATGGCTACACCTTC.

The chain uses TRBV7-2 and TRBJ2-3; 9 nucleotides match TRBD2. In germline, CDR1 is SGHTA, CDR2 FQGNSA. This CDR3 has 16 residues. The V and J ends lost 5 bases and 6 bases, in that order; junction bases with no gene match: 12. CDR3 loop: CASSLVGGGAPDTQYF. For the CDR3, the DNA is TGTGCCAGCAGCCTTGTAGGCGGGGGGGCCCCGGATACGCAGTATTTT.

This clone was counted between two and nine times. The chain combines TRBV5-1 with TRBJ1-4, with 7 bases identical to TRBD1. The ends lost 0 bases at V and 8 bases at J; junction bases unmatched: 10. From germline, CDR1 is SGHRS and CDR2 YFSETQ. CDR3 length: 16 residues. The CDR3 DNA sequence: TGCGCCAGCAGCTTGGGTAATAGACAGGGAGGCGAAAAACTGTTTTTT. This codes for CASSLGNRQGGEKLFF.

The gene calls are TRBV7-3 and TRBJ1-5; weak D call: TRBD1 (6 bases). The CDR3 sequence is 20 residues long. Per germline, CDR1 SGHTA and CDR2 FQGTGA. Trimming pared 5 bases from V and 1 base from J, leaving 27 bases between. The CDR3 nucleotides are TGTGCCAGCAGCCCCCACAGGGAAGGGCTAGATATAGAGAGCAATCAGCCCCAGCATTTT. This encodes CASSPHREGLDIESNQPQHF. The complete variable domain, with remaining parts taken from reference TRBV7-3 and TRBJ1-5, reads GAGVSQTPSNKVTEKGKYVELRCDPISGHTALYWYRQSLGQGPEFLIYFQGTGAADDSGLPNDRFFAVRPEGSVSTLKIQRTERGDSAVYLCASSPHREGLDIESNQPQHFGDGTRLSIL.

CDR3 in DNA: TGTGCCACCTCCAGGGAGGGGGTCTACACCTTC. Amino acids: CATSREGVYTF. This chain uses TRBV2 with TRBJ1-2; D perhaps matches TRBD1 (6 bases). Germline V CDR1 and CDR2: SNHLY, FYNNEI. This CDR3 contains 11 residues. Trimming cost V 10 bases and J 10 bases, with 16 bases left between them.

The chain couples TRBV19 to TRBJ1-2; tentatively, D is TRBD1 (5 bases). V was clipped by 7 bases and J by 6 bases, with 15 bases between them. The CDR3 consists of 13 residues. Germline V gene sequence: CDR1 LNHDA, CDR2 SQIVND (reference sequence). This CDR3 is CASITVGGNGYTF. CDR3 in DNA: TGTGCCAGTATTACGGTGGGGGGGAATGGCTACACCTTC.

V and J are TRBV19 and TRBJ1-1, with 9 bases identical to TRBD1. Germline lookup yields CDR1 LNHDA and CDR2 SQIVND (reference sequence). Unmatched junction bases numbered 7, after V lost 5 bases and J lost 6 bases. This CDR3 is 14 amino acids long. The CDR3 reads CASSWGQGSAEAFF. CDR3 DNA: TGTGCCAGTAGTTGGGGACAGGGAAGTGCTGAAGCTTTCTTT.